This T cell receptor (beta chain) was profiled in a study of CD8+ T cells in alopecia areata. Turning to the study itself: Patients remained on tofacitinib for 6 to 18 months and then went 6 months without it.

V lost 5 bases and J 9 bases, leaving 20 bases between the germline ends. The CDR3 runs 15 residues. In germline, CDR1 is SGHTA, CDR2 FQGTGA. In regard to this clone: What it binds is unknown.

Regarding treatment: oral pan-JAK inhibitor, 5-10 mg twice daily. RNA, once extracted, was reverse transcribed into cDNA for use as the sequencing template. Some clones are missing from TCRdb's copy, which holds only in-frame ones; the method was immunoSEQ multiplex PCR. The sample includes more than 200,000 clones, around 65% of them seen just once. Points from the study as a whole: While tofacitinib was given, many expanded lesional clones persisted in scalp and blood. On tofacitinib, scalp clonality and expanded CD8+ clones among top 100 fell significantly.

The TCR was taken from a human donor with alopecia areata. The source material was CD4+ T cells sorted from blood, sampled at approximately week 42, from a patient treated with tofacitinib. The rearrangement joins TRBV7-3 to TRBJ2-1; the D is unclear. CDR3 region: CASSGVVGGFGEQFF. The CDR3 nucleotides are TGTGCCAGCAGCGGGGTTGTAGGTGGTTTCGGTGAGCAGTTCTTC.